The 21 T cell receptor beta chains listed next were all sequenced from one sample in a study of cytomegalovirus exposure and HLA in healthy donors. PCR employed 60 Vbeta and 13 Jbeta primers. The data were produced by immunoSEQ multiplex PCR, yet TCRdb's version contains in-frame clones alone and is incomplete. The sample has roughly 120,000 clones, roughly 72% seen once. Sequencing used PBMCs. These receptors were collected from a woman in her thirties or forties in good health and CMV-seropositive.

The chain has TRBV4-1 and TRBJ1-2, with 9 bases aligning to TRBD1. CDR3 length equals 15 residues. Germline CDR1 is MGHRA and CDR2 is YSYEKL. V was clipped by 1 base and J by 8 bases; unmatched bases: 8. The CDR3 DNA reads as TGCGCCAGCAGCCAAGTGGGACAGGGTTTTCGGGGCTACACCTTC. This codes for CASSQVGQGFRGYTF.

This clone was detected only once. The rearrangement links TRBV7-2 to TRBJ1-1; D perhaps matches TRBD1 (6 bases). V shed 5 bases and J shed 0 bases, with 16 bases lying between them. The CDR3 has 16 residues. Germline CDR1 SGHTA, CDR2 FQGNSA. The CDR3 loop reads CASSSRAGTMNTEAFF. The CDR3 DNA reads TGTGCCAGCAGCAGTAGAGCCGGGACAATGAACACTGAAGCTTTCTTT.

On this clone: One end of the junction fails to match germline, which may point to a read error. The chain joins TRBV7-9 to TRBJ2-4; TRBD1 might be the D (5 bases). Germline CDR1 reads SEHNR; CDR2 reads FQNEAQ (reference sequence). The CDR3 consists of 13 residues. The CDR3 DNA reads TGTTCCAGCAGCTTCGGTAGCACAGGCATTCAGTACTTC. Amino acid sequence: CSSSFGSTGIQYF.

V usage is TRBV7-9 and J usage is TRBJ1-4, with TRBD1 identical over 11 bases. V lost 4 bases, J lost 2 bases, and 9 bases stayed unmatched. The CDR3 consists of 18 residues. CDR1 SEHNR and CDR2 FQNEAQ come from the germline V gene (reference sequence). This CDR3 is CASSSGQGASLTNEKLFF. CDR3 sequence (DNA): TGTGCCAGCAGCTCCGGACAGGGGGCGTCTCTCACTAATGAAAAACTGTTTTTT.

This chain connects TRBV19 to TRBJ2-5, with a weak D call TRBD2 (7 bases). V dropped 3 bases and J dropped 5 bases, with 16 bases sitting between them. This CDR3 region has 15 residues. Germline V gene lookup returns CDR1 LNHDA and CDR2 SQIVND (reference sequence). DNA of the CDR3: TGTGCCAGTAGTATGGGAGGGGGGCTAGGGGAGACCCAGTACTTC. Translation gives CASSMGGGLGETQYF.

The gene calls are TRBV7-9 and TRBJ1-5; no definite D call. Germline values: CDR1 SEHNR, CDR2 FQNEAQ (reference sequence). The CDR3 runs 12 residues. V was cut by 3 bases and J by 7 bases, with 7 bases left in between. CDR3 protein: CASSFSGQPQHF. Written as DNA, the CDR3 is TGTGCCAGCAGCTTCTCGGGGCAGCCCCAGCATTTT.

V gene TRBV10-3 combines with J gene TRBJ1-5, with 7 positions matching TRBD1. The CDR3 runs to 15 residues. CDR1 is ENHRY, CDR2 SYGVKD, per germline. Losses at the gene ends were 3 bases for V and 2 bases for J; bases not matched to a gene: 4. CDR3 in amino acids: CAISDEGAGNQPQHF. In nucleotides, the CDR3 is TGTGCCATCAGTGATGAGGGGGCCGGCAATCAGCCCCAGCATTTT.

The chain combines TRBV6-1 with TRBJ1-2; perhaps TRBD1 as D (6 bases). CDR1 MNHNS and CDR2 SASEGT come from the germline V gene. CDR3 length equals 18 residues. Trimming removed 1 base at V and 2 bases at J, with 20 bases between. CDR3 residues: CASSEEGEGTSGNYGYTF. The CDR3 nucleotides read TGTGCCAGCAGTGAAGAGGGGGAGGGGACGTCGGGAAACTATGGCTACACCTTC.

The rearrangement joins TRBV7-3 to TRBJ2-7; the match to TRBD1 covers 9 bases. CDR3 length: 14 residues. The V gene end was trimmed by 4 bases and the J gene end by 6 bases; junction bases not matched to a gene: 7. Germline-derived CDR1 and CDR2 are SGHTA and FQGTGA. The DNA for the CDR3 is TGTGCCAGCAGCTCCTACAGGGGGCGCATCGAGCAGTACTTC. Its translation: CASSSYRGRIEQYF.

The chain combines TRBV2 with TRBJ1-2; 8 bases match TRBD1. From germline, CDR1 is SNHLY and CDR2 FYNNEI. J lost 5 bases, V lost 6 bases, and 5 bases had no gene match. CDR3 length: 13 amino acids. The CDR3 region is CASSGQGRYGYTF. DNA for the CDR3: TGTGCCAGCAGCGGACAGGGAAGATATGGCTACACCTTC.

This chain links TRBV15 with TRBJ2-5; a possible D gene is TRBD1 (6 bases). The CDR3 consists of 14 residues. Germline assignment: CDR1 LNHNV and CDR2 YYDKDF (reference sequence). Trimming cost V 1 base and J 4 bases, with 10 bases left between them. The CDR3 DNA follows: TGTGCCACCAGCAGAGGGGCCAGGGGAGAGACCCAGTACTTC. Amino acid sequence: CATSRGARGETQYF.

The chain's CDR3 is CASSLSRPGDTEAFF. The CDR3 region has the DNA TGTGCCAGCAGTTTGTCCAGGCCCGGGGACACTGAAGCTTTCTTT. The V call is TRBV27, the J call TRBJ1-1, with D unresolved. V was pared by 3 bases and J by 3 bases, with 14 bases between. This CDR3 spans 15 amino acids. The germline gives CDR1 MNHEY, CDR2 SMNVEV (reference sequence).

V is TRBV5-4 and J is TRBJ2-7; 9 positions match TRBD2. Germline V gene lookup returns CDR1 SGHNT and CDR2 YYREEE (reference sequence). The CDR3 runs to 16 residues. Trimming cost V 0 bases and J 4 bases; bases outside gene matches: 8. CDR3: CASSLASASGEYEQYF. The CDR3 DNA is TGTGCCAGCAGCTTGGCCTCGGCTAGCGGGGAATACGAGCAGTACTTC.

The chain joins TRBV11-2 to TRBJ2-1; TRBD1 might be the D (7 bases). CDR3 length equals 15 residues. V was cut by 2 bases and J by 5 bases, with 13 bases left in between. Germline V gives CDR1 SGHAT, CDR2 FQNNGV. The CDR3 reads CASSLSGRGDNEQFF. The CDR3 coding sequence is TGTGCCAGCAGCTTATCGGGCAGGGGGGACAATGAGCAGTTCTTC.

The chain recombines TRBV20-1 with TRBJ2-7; perhaps TRBD2 as D (6 bases). The CDR3 covers 11 residues. The germline V and J ends were trimmed by 4 bases and 7 bases, with 11 bases remaining between them. CDR1 and CDR2 from the germline V gene are DFQATT and SNEGSKA (reference sequence). The CDR3 region has the DNA TGCAGTGCTACCGGTCGGGGGGAGCAGTACTTC. This codes for CSATGRGEQYF.

The chain employs TRBV6-6 and TRBJ2-5; the match to TRBD2 covers 8 bases. V shed 6 bases and J 3 bases; nucleotides not matched to a gene: 9. The CDR3 is 15 amino acids. Germline values: CDR1 MNHNY, CDR2 SVGAGI (reference sequence). CDR3 in DNA: TGTGCCAGCAGCCGCGGGGGGAAAGGAGAAGAGACCCAGTACTTC. Its translation: CASSRGGKGEETQYF.

The V gene is TRBV4-1, the J gene TRBJ1-2; 8 bases fit TRBD1. Germline CDR1 is MGHRA and CDR2 is YSYEKL. CDR3 length: 15 residues. Trimming removed 4 bases from V and 4 bases from J; junction bases left unmatched: 8. The CDR3, as DNA: TGCGCCAGCAGCCCGACAGGGGAGGGTAGCTATGGCTACACCTTC. Translating it yields CASSPTGEGSYGYTF.

The rearrangement uses TRBV12-2 and TRBJ2-2; the D call of TRBD2 is as the table states it, not checked on the DNA. TRBV12-2 is noted as a pseudogene. This CDR3 has 16 amino acids. The CDR3 reads CASRLAPPPGTGELFF. DNA for the CDR3: TGTGCAAGTCGCTTAGCGCCCCCGCCCGGCACCGGGGAGCTGTTTTTT.

The chain recombines TRBV29-1 with TRBJ1-1, with 12 bases lining up with TRBD1. In germline, CDR1 is SQVTM, CDR2 ANQGSEA. The CDR3 consists of 15 residues. V shed 7 bases and J 1 base; nucleotides not matched to a gene: 7. The CDR3 DNA sequence: TGCAGCGGGACACCGGGACAGGGGGCGAACACTGAAGCTTTCTTT. As protein: CSGTPGQGANTEAFF.

This clone was seen more than once but under ten times. The CDR3 spells CASSYEGLASDTQYF. The DNA of the CDR3 is TGTGCCAGCAGTTACGAGGGACTAGCTTCAGATACGCAGTATTTT. The rearrangement uses TRBV6-5 and TRBJ2-3, with 9 positions matching TRBD2. Per germline, CDR1 MNHEY and CDR2 SVGAGI. Losses at the gene ends were 2 bases for V and 4 bases for J; bases not matched to a gene: 4. The CDR3 loop spans 15 amino acids.

V usage is TRBV5-4 and J usage is TRBJ2-5; D may be TRBD2 (6 bases). V was shortened by 5 bases and J by 4 bases, with 15 bases between the two germline ends. The CDR3 covers 14 residues. Germline CDR1 and CDR2: SGHNT and YYREEE (reference sequence). CDR3 loop: CASSSRLVGETQYF. CDR3 DNA: TGTGCCAGCAGTTCCAGACTAGTAGGAGAGACCCAGTACTTC.